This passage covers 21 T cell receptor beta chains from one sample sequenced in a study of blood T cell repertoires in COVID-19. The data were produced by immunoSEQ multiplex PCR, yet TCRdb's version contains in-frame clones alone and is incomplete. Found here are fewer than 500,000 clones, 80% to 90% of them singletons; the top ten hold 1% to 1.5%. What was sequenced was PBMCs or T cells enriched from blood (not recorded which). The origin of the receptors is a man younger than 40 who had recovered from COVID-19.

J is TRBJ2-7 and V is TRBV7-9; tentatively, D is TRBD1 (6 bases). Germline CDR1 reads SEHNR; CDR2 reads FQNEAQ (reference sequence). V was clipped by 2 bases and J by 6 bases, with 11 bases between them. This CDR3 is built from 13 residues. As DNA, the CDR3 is TGTGCCAGCAGCTTACAGGGGACGGGCGAGCAGTACTTC. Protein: CASSLQGTGEQYF.

CDR3 sequence (DNA): TGTGCCAGCAGTCGGGAGTCCGACGAGCAGTACTTC. Translation gives CASSRESDEQYF. The chain employs TRBV2 and TRBJ2-7, with D tentatively TRBD2 (6 bases). Germline V gene data show CDR1 as SNHLY and CDR2 as FYNNEI. Trimming cost V 5 bases and J 5 bases, with 10 bases left between them. The CDR3 runs to 12 residues.

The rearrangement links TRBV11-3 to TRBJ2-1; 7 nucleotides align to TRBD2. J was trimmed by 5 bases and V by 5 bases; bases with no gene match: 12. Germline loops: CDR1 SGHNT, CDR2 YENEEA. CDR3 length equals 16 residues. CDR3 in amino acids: CASSPGGWTINNEQFF. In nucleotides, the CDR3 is TGTGCCAGCAGCCCGGGAGGCTGGACAATAAACAATGAGCAGTTCTTC. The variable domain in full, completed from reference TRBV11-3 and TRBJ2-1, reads EAGVVQSPRYKIIEKKQPVAFWCNPISGHNTLYWYLQNLGQGPELLIRYENEEAVDDSQLPKDRFSAERLKGVDSTLKIQPAELGDSAVYLCASSPGGWTINNEQFFGPGTRLTVL.

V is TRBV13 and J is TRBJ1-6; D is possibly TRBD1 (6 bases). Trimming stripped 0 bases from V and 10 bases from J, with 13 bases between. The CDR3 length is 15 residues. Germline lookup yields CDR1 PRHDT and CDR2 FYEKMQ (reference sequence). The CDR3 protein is CASSLGQGVGSPLHF. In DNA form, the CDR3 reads TGTGCCAGCAGCTTAGGACAGGGAGTAGGGTCACCCCTCCACTTT.

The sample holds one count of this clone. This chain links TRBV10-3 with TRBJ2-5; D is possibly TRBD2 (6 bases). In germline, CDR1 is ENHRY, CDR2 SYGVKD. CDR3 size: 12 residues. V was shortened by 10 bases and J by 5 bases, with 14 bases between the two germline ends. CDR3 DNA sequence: TGTGCCACCCGGGGGATTGGGGAGACCCAGTACTTC. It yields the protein CATRGIGETQYF.

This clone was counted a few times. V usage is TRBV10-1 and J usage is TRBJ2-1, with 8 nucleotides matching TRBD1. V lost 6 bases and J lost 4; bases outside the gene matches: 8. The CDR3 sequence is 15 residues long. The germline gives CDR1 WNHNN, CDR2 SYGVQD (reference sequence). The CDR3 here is CASSPGQGLYNEQFF. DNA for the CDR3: TGCGCCAGCAGCCCTGGACAGGGTCTGTACAATGAGCAGTTCTTC.

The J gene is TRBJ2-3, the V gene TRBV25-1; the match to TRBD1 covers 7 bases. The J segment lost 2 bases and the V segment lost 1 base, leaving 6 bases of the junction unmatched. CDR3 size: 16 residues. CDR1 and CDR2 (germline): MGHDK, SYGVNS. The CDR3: CASSELGTGDTDTQYF. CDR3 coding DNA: TGTGCCAGCAGTGAATTGGGTACAGGGGACACAGATACGCAGTATTTT.

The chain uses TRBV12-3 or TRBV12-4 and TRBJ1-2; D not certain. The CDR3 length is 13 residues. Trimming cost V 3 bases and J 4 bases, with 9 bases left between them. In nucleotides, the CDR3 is TGTGCCAGCAGTTTGGGCGTCACCTATGGCTACACCTTC. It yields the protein CASSLGVTYGYTF.

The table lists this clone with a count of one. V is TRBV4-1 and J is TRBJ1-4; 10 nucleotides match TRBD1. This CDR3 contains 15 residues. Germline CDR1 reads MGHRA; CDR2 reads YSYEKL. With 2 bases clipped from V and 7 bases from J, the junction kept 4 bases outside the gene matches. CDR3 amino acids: CASSQLTGGFEKLFF. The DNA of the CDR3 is TGCGCCAGCAGCCAATTGACAGGGGGCTTTGAAAAACTGTTTTTT.

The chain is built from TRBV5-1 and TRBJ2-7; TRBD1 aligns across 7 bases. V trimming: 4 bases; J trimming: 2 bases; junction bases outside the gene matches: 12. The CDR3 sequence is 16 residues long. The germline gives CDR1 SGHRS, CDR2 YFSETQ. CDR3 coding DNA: TGCGCCAGCAGCCAAGGGACAGAGAAACGGACCTACGAGCAGTACTTC. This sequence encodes CASSQGTEKRTYEQYF. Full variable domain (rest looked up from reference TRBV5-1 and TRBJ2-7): KAGVTQTPRYLIKTRGQQVTLSCSPISGHRSVSWYQQTPGQGLQFLFEYFSETQRNKGNFPGRFSGRQFSNSRSEMNVSTLELGDSALYLCASSQGTEKRTYEQYFGPGTRLTVT.

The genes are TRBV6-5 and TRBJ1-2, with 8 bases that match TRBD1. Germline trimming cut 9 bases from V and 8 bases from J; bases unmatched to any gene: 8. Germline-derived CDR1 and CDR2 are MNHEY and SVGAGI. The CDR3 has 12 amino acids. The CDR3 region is CASLDRAIGYTF. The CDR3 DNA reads TGTGCCAGTCTGGACAGGGCGATAGGCTACACCTTC.

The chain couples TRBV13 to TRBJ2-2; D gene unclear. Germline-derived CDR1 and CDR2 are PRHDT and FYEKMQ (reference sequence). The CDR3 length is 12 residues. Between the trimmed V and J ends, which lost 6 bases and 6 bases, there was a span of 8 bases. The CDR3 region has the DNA TGTGCCAGCAGTTATTTTCCCGGGGAGCTGTTTTTT. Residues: CASSYFPGELFF.

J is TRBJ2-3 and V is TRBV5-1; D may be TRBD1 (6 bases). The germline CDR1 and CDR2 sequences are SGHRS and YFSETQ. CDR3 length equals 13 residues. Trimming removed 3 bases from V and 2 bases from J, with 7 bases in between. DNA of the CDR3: TGCGCCAGCAGCTGGGACAACACAGATACGCAGTATTTT. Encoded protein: CASSWDNTDTQYF.

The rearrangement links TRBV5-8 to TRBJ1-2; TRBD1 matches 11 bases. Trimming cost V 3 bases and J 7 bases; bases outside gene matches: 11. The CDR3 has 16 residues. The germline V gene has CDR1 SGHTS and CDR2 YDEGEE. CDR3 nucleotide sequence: TGTGCCAGCAGCTCTAGGGGACAGGGGGATCGCGGTGGCTACACCTTC. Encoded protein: CASSSRGQGDRGGYTF.

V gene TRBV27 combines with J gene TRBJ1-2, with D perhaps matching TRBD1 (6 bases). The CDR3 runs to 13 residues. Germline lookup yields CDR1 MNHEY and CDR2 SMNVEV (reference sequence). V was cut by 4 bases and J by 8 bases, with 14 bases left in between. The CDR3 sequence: CASSYGQSAGYTF. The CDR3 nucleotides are TGTGCCAGCAGTTATGGACAGTCTGCGGGCTACACCTTC.

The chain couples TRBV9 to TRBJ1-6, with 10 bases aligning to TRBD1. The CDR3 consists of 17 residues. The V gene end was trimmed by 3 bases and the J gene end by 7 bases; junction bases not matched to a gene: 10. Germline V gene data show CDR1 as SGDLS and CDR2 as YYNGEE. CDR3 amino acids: CASSASPGTGENSPLHF. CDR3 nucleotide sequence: TGTGCCAGCAGCGCTAGCCCGGGGACAGGGGAGAATTCACCCCTCCACTTT.

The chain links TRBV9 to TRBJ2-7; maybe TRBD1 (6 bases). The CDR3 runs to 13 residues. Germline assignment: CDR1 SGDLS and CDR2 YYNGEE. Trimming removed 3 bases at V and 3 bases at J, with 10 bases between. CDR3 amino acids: CASSADRYYEQYF. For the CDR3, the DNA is TGTGCCAGCAGCGCGGACAGATACTACGAGCAGTACTTC.

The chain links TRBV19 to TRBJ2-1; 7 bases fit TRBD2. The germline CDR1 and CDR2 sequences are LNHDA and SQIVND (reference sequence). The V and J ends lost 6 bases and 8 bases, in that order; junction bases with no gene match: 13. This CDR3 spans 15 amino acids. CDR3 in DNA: TGTGCCAGTAGACCCGGGACTATGAAGATCGATGAGCAGTTCTTC. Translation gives CASRPGTMKIDEQFF.

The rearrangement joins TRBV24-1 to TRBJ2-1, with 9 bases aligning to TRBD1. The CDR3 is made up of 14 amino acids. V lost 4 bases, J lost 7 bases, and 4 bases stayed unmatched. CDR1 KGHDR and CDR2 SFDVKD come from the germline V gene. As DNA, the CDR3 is TGTGCCACCAGTGACACGACAGGGGGTAATGAGCAGTTCTTC. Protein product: CATSDTTGGNEQFF.

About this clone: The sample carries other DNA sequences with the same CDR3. CDR3: CASRQGAGEAFF. The CDR3 region has the DNA TGTGCCAGCCGCCAGGGGGCGGGGGAAGCTTTCTTT. The chain recombines TRBV19 with TRBJ1-1, with 8 bases lining up with TRBD1. Germline CDR1 LNHDA, CDR2 SQIVND (reference sequence). The CDR3 has 12 residues. With 9 bases clipped from V and 8 bases from J, the junction kept 8 bases outside the gene matches.

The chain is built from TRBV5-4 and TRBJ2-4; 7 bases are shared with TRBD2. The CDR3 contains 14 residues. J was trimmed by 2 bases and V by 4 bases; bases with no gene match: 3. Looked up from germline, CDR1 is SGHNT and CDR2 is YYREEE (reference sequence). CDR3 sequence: CASSPGGPKNIQYF. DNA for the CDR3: TGTGCCAGCAGCCCGGGGGGACCCAAAAACATTCAGTACTTC.